Listed here are 23 T cell receptor beta chains from one sample, sequenced in a study of blood T cells in healthy people across ages. Using a J-beta primer mix together with a sample-barcoded 5' primer, a second PCR was run for about 6 to 12 cycles. From the 5' RACE reads, TCRdb called clonotypes with MiXCR, one entry per CDR3 protein. The sample holds about 970,000 distinct CDR3 sequences, around 54% seen once. Sequencing input: blood. These receptors were collected from a woman between 55 and 75 years old in good health.

In this sample, this clonotype turned up a few times. The chain couples TRBV25-1 to TRBJ2-2; tentative D call: TRBD1 (5 bases). The CDR3 covers 14 residues. Germline V gene data show CDR1 as MGHDK and CDR2 as SYGVNS. V was shortened by 3 bases and J by 1 base, with 6 bases between the two germline ends. CDR3 nucleotide sequence: TGTGCCAGCAGTGAGACAGAGAACACCGGGGAGCTGTTTTTT. Its translation: CASSETENTGELFF.

There are a few counts of this clonotype. This sequence joins TRBV10-3 and TRBJ2-3, with D possibly matching TRBD2 (6 bases). Trimming pared 5 bases from V and 3 bases from J, leaving 15 bases between. Germline loops: CDR1 ENHRY, CDR2 SYGVKD. The CDR3 covers 15 residues. CDR3 sequence (DNA): TGTGCCATCAGTATAGTGGGAGGACGTACAGATACGCAGTATTTT. This codes for CAISIVGGRTDTQYF.

V and J are TRBV29-1 and TRBJ1-1; D is possibly TRBD1 (6 bases). Germline assignment: CDR1 SQVTM and CDR2 ANQGSEA. The CDR3 sequence is 19 residues long. The V end was cut by 4 bases, the J end by 1 base, with 28 bases between. CDR3 loop: CSVVFKVVSAGGRNTEAFF. CDR3 bases: TGCAGCGTTGTCTTTAAAGTAGTGTCAGCCGGGGGCAGGAACACTGAAGCTTTCTTT.

CDR3 residues: CASSQRSGSTDTQYF. The DNA of the CDR3 is TGCGCCAGCAGCCAACGCAGCGGAAGCACAGATACGCAGTATTTT. The V and J genes are TRBV4-1 and TRBJ2-3; D perhaps matches TRBD2 (5 bases). V was clipped by 2 bases and J by 0 bases, with 9 bases between them. The CDR3 consists of 15 residues. CDR1 and CDR2 (germline): MGHRA, YSYEKL.

The V and J genes are TRBV29-1 and TRBJ1-5; D is undetermined. The germline V gene encodes CDR1 SQVTM and CDR2 ANQGSEA. Trimming cost V 4 bases and J 6 bases, with 10 bases left between them. The CDR3 length is 12 residues. The CDR3 bases are TGCAGCGTTGTATCGGGGAGTCAGCCCCAGCATTTT. Protein sequence: CSVVSGSQPQHF.

The CDR3 is CASSTNYGPDTQYF. Here the CDR3 DNA reads TGTGCCAGCTCAACGAACTACGGACCGGATACGCAGTATTTT. J is TRBJ2-3 and V is TRBV18; no definite D call. This CDR3 region has 14 residues. Germline V gene data show CDR1 as KGHSH and CDR2 as LQKENI. Trimming pared 5 bases from V and 6 bases from J, leaving 15 bases between.

The chain employs TRBV7-9 and TRBJ2-5; D gene ambiguous. From germline, CDR1 is SEHNR and CDR2 FQNEAQ (reference sequence). Trimming took 4 bases from V and 2 from J, leaving 8 bases between them. This CDR3 spans 13 amino acids. The CDR3 DNA is TGTGCCAGCAGCTGGCCGAGGCAAGAGACCCAGTACTTC. This gives the protein CASSWPRQETQYF.

The chain carries TRBV6-2 or TRBV6-3 and TRBJ1-1, with D unresolved. CDR3 size: 14 residues. CDR1 is MNHEY and CDR2 is SVGEGT in the germline V gene. Trimming shortened V by 5 bases and J by 1 base, and 11 bases separated the two germline ends. The DNA for the CDR3 is TGTGCCAGCAGTGCCGGTTGGGCGAACACTGAAGCTTTCTTT. It yields the protein CASSAGWANTEAFF.

The chain couples TRBV27 to TRBJ2-1, with 11 bases identical to TRBD2. V lost 5 bases to trimming and J lost 10 bases; unmatched junction nucleotides: 10. Per the germline V gene, CDR1 is MNHEY and CDR2 is SMNVEV (reference sequence). There are 15 residues in the CDR3. CDR3: CASSITSGSRKEQFF. CDR3 bases: TGTGCCAGCAGTATCACTAGCGGGAGTAGGAAGGAGCAGTTCTTC.

The J gene is TRBJ2-1, the V gene TRBV5-1, with D perhaps TRBD2 (6 bases). The germline CDR1 and CDR2 sequences are SGHRS and YFSETQ. The CDR3 sequence is 15 residues long. V gave up 0 bases and J gave up 6 bases, with 13 bases separating them. The CDR3 nucleotides read TGCGCCAGCAGCTTGGAGGCTAGCGTTTTCAATGAGCAGTTCTTC. It codes for CASSLEASVFNEQFF.

The V and J genes are TRBV6-2 or TRBV6-3 and TRBJ2-3; the D is unclear. The germline V gene has CDR1 MNHEY and CDR2 SVGEGT. This CDR3 spans 12 amino acids. V was clipped by 6 bases and J by 5 bases, with 9 bases between them. For the CDR3, the DNA is TGTGCCAGCAGAGAAGAGGTAGATACGCAGTATTTT. It translates to CASREEVDTQYF.

CDR3 nucleotide sequence: TGTGCCACCCCCGGGGCCCGGGGCGATACGCAGTATTTT. As protein: CATPGARGDTQYF. The chain recombines TRBV9 with TRBJ2-3; D is tentatively TRBD1 or TRBD2 (5 bases each). From germline, CDR1 is SGDLS and CDR2 YYNGEE. The CDR3 runs 13 residues. Trimming shortened V by 9 bases and J by 6 bases, and 17 bases separated the two germline ends. Full variable domain (missing parts from reference TRBV9 and TRBJ2-3): DSGVTQTPKHLITATGQRVTLRCSPRSGDLSVYWYQQSLDQGLQFLIQYYNGEERAKGNILERFSAQQFPDLHSELNLSSLELGDSALYFCATPGARGDTQYFGPGTRLTVL.

There are many counts of this clonotype. The chain carries TRBV10-1 and TRBJ2-3; weak D call: TRBD1 (5 bases). The CDR3 length is 13 residues. V was pared by 7 bases and J by 4 bases, with 12 bases between. Germline CDR1 WNHNN, CDR2 SYGVQD (reference sequence). The CDR3, as DNA: TGCGCCAGCACGTTGCAGGGTTCAGATACGCAGTATTTT. It translates to CASTLQGSDTQYF.

The rearrangement links TRBV4-1 to TRBJ2-1; 8 bases line up with TRBD2. Germline CDR1 reads MGHRA; CDR2 reads YSYEKL. The trim removed 1 base at V and 4 bases at J, leaving 6 bases unmatched. There are 16 residues in the CDR3. The CDR3 DNA reads as TGCGCCAGCAGCCAAGGACTAGCGACAAAGTACAATGAGCAGTTCTTC. Protein sequence: CASSQGLATKYNEQFF.

The rearrangement uses TRBV7-9 and TRBJ2-7; D may be TRBD1 (5 bases). The V gene lost 5 bases and the J gene lost 3 bases, with 11 bases spanning the gap. Germline V gene sequence: CDR1 SEHNR, CDR2 FQNEAQ (reference sequence). The CDR3 covers 13 residues. CDR3 sequence reads: CASSAGHIYEQYF. The CDR3 region has the DNA TGTGCCAGCAGCGCCGGACACATCTACGAGCAGTACTTC.

This clonotype occurred many times. V usage is TRBV28 and J usage is TRBJ1-2, with D hard to call. The CDR3 length is 14 residues. Trimming took 6 bases from V and 1 from J, leaving 12 bases between them. CDR1 is MDHEN, CDR2 SYDVKM, per germline. This chain's CDR3 is CASSTDGNNYGYTF. The CDR3 DNA sequence: TGTGCCAGCAGCACAGATGGGAATAACTATGGCTACACCTTC.

This clonotype showed up just a few times. The chain has TRBV4-1 and TRBJ2-7; D is undetermined. Trimming took 0 bases from V and 2 from J, leaving 8 bases between them. The CDR3 is 14 residues long. Germline CDR1 and CDR2: MGHRA and YSYEKL. The CDR3 is CASSQDLGTYEQYF. The DNA for the CDR3 is TGCGCCAGCAGCCAAGATTTGGGGACCTACGAGCAGTACTTC.

This clonotype has only a few counts. J is TRBJ2-4 and V is TRBV29-1; D is perhaps TRBD1 or TRBD2 (5 bases each). CDR3 length: 12 residues. V lost 6 bases to trimming and J lost 8 bases, with 14 bases between them. Germline V gives CDR1 SQVTM, CDR2 ANQGSEA. In nucleotides, the CDR3 is TGCAGCGTCCGCAGGGCCGGGGACATTCAGTACTTC. Protein: CSVRRAGDIQYF.

This clonotype has just a few counts. The chain joins TRBV6-2 or TRBV6-3 to TRBJ2-7; D gene unclear. The ends were cut back, 8 bases at V and 3 bases at J, with 20 bases in the middle. CDR3 size: 15 residues. Germline loops: CDR1 MNHEY, CDR2 SVGEGT. For the CDR3, the DNA is TGTGCCAGCTCCTCGGAAAGGGATGTAGACTACGAGCAGTACTTC. Translated: CASSSERDVDYEQYF.

This clonotype was observed a few times. The V call is TRBV7-2, the J call TRBJ1-2; the D gene is possibly TRBD1 (5 bases). The length of the CDR3 is 13 residues. The germline gives CDR1 SGHTA, CDR2 FQGNSA. V was shortened by 10 bases and J by 4 bases, with 16 bases between the two germline ends. CDR3 loop: CATQPRGVYGYTF. CDR3 bases: TGTGCCACCCAACCACGGGGGGTCTATGGCTACACCTTC.

This clonotype was seen only a few times. The chain couples TRBV29-1 to TRBJ2-1; D is unclear. This CDR3 contains 10 residues. With 6 bases removed from V and 10 bases from J, the gap between germline ends came to 10 bases. Germline CDR1 SQVTM, CDR2 ANQGSEA. CDR3: CSVEIHEQFF. The CDR3 DNA follows: TGCAGCGTAGAGATTCACGAGCAGTTCTTC.

This clonotype has a handful of counts. V gene TRBV27 combines with J gene TRBJ2-3; D not certain. The CDR3 runs to 15 residues. V gave up 2 bases and J gave up 3 bases, with 12 bases separating them. The germline gives CDR1 MNHEY, CDR2 SMNVEV (reference sequence). The CDR3 region has the DNA TGTGCCAGCAGTTTAGGCAGGTTAAAGACAGATACGCAGTATTTT. Its protein product is CASSLGRLKTDTQYF.

This clonotype was seen just once. This rearrangement joins TRBV6-2 or TRBV6-3 to TRBJ2-7, with 9 bases fitting TRBD2. TRBJ2-1 matches the DNA end more closely, so the J call is doubtful. Germline V gene sequence: CDR1 MNHEY, CDR2 SVGEGT. The CDR3 runs 14 residues. The CDR3 nucleotides read TGTGCCAGCAGTCTCACGCGGGAGGGGAATGAGCAGTTCTTC. Residues: CASSLTREGNEQFF.